The clone carrying this TCR beta chain was detected ten times or more. What it recognizes is unknown. RNA transcripts served as the template for amplifying TCR beta CDR3 regions. TCR CDR3 underwent first-round RT-PCR with the HTBI primer set. Each CDR3 protein gets one entry after TCRdb re-called the multiplex PCR reads with MiXCR. The sample includes roughly 170,000 distinct CDR3 sequences, around 15% of them seen just once. Lactation, pregnancy, other autoimmune disease or uncontrolled infection led to exclusion of patients. V was pared by 7 bases and J by 7 bases, with 6 bases of the junction left unmatched. CDR3 length: 14 residues. The data originate from a study of T cells in Graves' hyperthyroidism and ophthalmopathy. Study observations and caveats: Patients with ophthalmopathy were separated from those with stable hyperthyroidism by a 13 V-J model.

The gene calls are TRBV12-3 or TRBV12-4 and TRBJ2-1; 11 nucleotides align to TRBD1. The clonotype comes from a woman aged 45-60 years with Graves' hyperthyroidism. Sequenced input: blood. CDR3 sequence: CASIGQGAGNEQFF. The CDR3 region has the DNA TGTGCCAGCATAGGACAGGGGGCCGGGAATGAGCAGTTCTTC.